The rows below give T cell receptor beta chains drawn from one sample of a study of blood T cells in healthy people across ages. TCRdb independently ran MiXCR on the 5' RACE reads; one entry per CDR3 protein. In the table there are approximately 800,000 distinct CDR3 sequences, roughly 25% of which are singletons. These sequences were also reported in another study, on T cells of mothers and their children.

What was sequenced was blood. These receptor sequences come from a boy aged 5-17 years in good health. Each CDR3 is given with its conserved first and last residue. Each record gives: V gene, D gene, J gene, clone size, CDR3 protein, CDR3 DNA. A D gene is named only where the DNA matches it firmly. For some rows the clone size is stated as once, few or many, or as a class when expanded; others skip it.

V: TRBV27
D: NA
J: TRBJ2-7
size: NA
CDR3: CASSLLGDRSYEQYF
DNA: TGTGCCAGCAGTCTCCTTGGTGATCGATCCTACGAGCAGTACTTC

V: TRBV9
D: NA
J: TRBJ2-1
size: few
CDR3: CASSVVAHRVPNEQFF
DNA: TGTGCCAGCAGCGTCGTAGCCCACAGGGTCCCCAATGAGCAGTTCTTC

V: TRBV7-3
D: NA
J: TRBJ1-5
size: NA
CDR3: CASSRTVNQPQHF
DNA: TGTGCCAGCAGCCGGACAGTCAATCAGCCCCAGCATTTT

V: TRBV28
D: NA
J: TRBJ2-3
size: NA
CDR3: CASSLARGPTDTQYF
DNA: TGTGCCAGCAGTTTAGCGCGGGGACCCACAGATACGCAGTATTTT

V: TRBV2
D: NA
J: TRBJ2-1
size: NA
CDR3: CASISLTSYNEQFF
DNA: TGTGCCAGCATAAGCCTGACTTCATACAATGAGCAGTTCTTC

V: TRBV5-6
D: NA
J: TRBJ2-1
size: few
CDR3: CASSLFKNEQFF
DNA: TGTGCCAGCAGCTTGTTTAAGAATGAGCAGTTCTTC

V: TRBV7-8
D: TRBD2
J: TRBJ2-3
size: NA
CDR3: CASSLVAGGPIGTDTQYF
DNA: TGTGCCAGCAGCTTAGTAGCGGGGGGGCCGATCGGCACAGATACGCAGTATTTT

V: TRBV7-3
D: NA
J: TRBJ2-1
size: few
CDR3: CASSRAGGGSIDEQFF
DNA: TGTGCCAGCAGCCGGGCTGGGGGCGGGAGTATAGATGAGCAGTTCTTC

V: TRBV20-1
D: TRBD1
J: TRBJ2-5
size: few
CDR3: CSVSRAGGVPEQYF
DNA: TGCAGTGTTTCGAGAGCAGGGGGAGTTCCAGAGCAGTACTTC

V: TRBV7-9
D: NA
J: TRBJ2-7
size: NA
CDR3: CAGEGGGVGEQYF
DNA: TGTGCCGGCGAAGGGGGTGGGGTCGGCGAGCAGTACTTC

V: TRBV7-8
D: TRBD1
J: TRBJ2-7
size: NA
CDR3: CASSFDRQGNSYEQYF
DNA: TGTGCCAGCAGCTTCGACCGACAGGGGAACTCCTACGAGCAGTACTTC

V: TRBV6-5
D: NA
J: TRBJ2-5
size: NA
CDR3: CASSWGRLLDQYF
DNA: TGTGCCAGCAGTTGGGGCAGACTCTTGGACCAGTACTTC

V: TRBV4-3
D: NA
J: TRBJ2-1
size: few
CDR3: CASSQVARNNEQFF
DNA: TGCGCCAGCAGCCAAGTAGCTCGGAACAATGAGCAGTTCTTC

V: TRBV6-6
D: NA
J: TRBJ1-4
size: NA
CDR3: CASTLREKLFF
DNA: TGTGCCAGCACCCTAAGGGAAAAACTGTTTTTT

V: TRBV5-6
D: TRBD1
J: TRBJ2-6
size: NA
CDR3: CASSFRQGSGANVLTF
DNA: TGTGCCAGCAGCTTCCGACAGGGATCGGGGGCCAACGTCCTGACTTTC

V: TRBV7-9
D: NA
J: TRBJ2-7
size: NA
CDR3: CASSSSGRSIYEQYF
DNA: TGTGCCAGCAGCTCTTCGGGACGGAGTATCTACGAGCAGTACTTC

V: TRBV24-1
D: NA
J: TRBJ2-1
size: NA
CDR3: CATSVPGIGDEQFF
DNA: TGTGCCACCAGTGTCCCGGGGATCGGGGATGAGCAGTTCTTC

V: TRBV6-2/TRBV6-3
D: NA
J: TRBJ2-5
size: NA
CDR3: CASSTRTNQGTQYF
DNA: TGTGCCAGCAGCACTCGGACAAATCAAGGGACCCAGTACTTC

V: TRBV15
D: NA
J: TRBJ2-3
size: few
CDR3: CATSRGLVDTQYF
DNA: TGTGCCACCAGCAGAGGACTAGTAGATACGCAGTATTTT

V: TRBV12-3/TRBV12-4
D: TRBD2
J: TRBJ2-1
size: NA
CDR3: CASSLREGQGQFF
DNA: TGTGCCAGCAGTTTAAGGGAGGGGCAGGGGCAGTTCTTC

V: TRBV28
D: NA
J: TRBJ1-4
size: NA
CDR3: CASSLLDGEKLFF
DNA: TGTGCCAGCAGTCTCTTGGACGGGGAAAAACTGTTTTTT

V: TRBV9
D: NA
J: TRBJ2-5
size: few
CDR3: CASSVEGNLQETQYF
DNA: TGTGCCAGCAGCGTAGAAGGGAATCTCCAAGAGACCCAGTACTTC

V: TRBV6-6
D: TRBD1
J: TRBJ1-1
size: few
CDR3: CASSTGDLNTEAFF
DNA: TGTGCCAGCAGTACAGGGGATTTGAACACTGAAGCTTTCTTT

V: TRBV24-1
D: TRBD2
J: TRBJ2-3
size: once
CDR3: CATSDLPGLATDTQYF
DNA: TGTGCCACCAGTGATCTACCGGGACTAGCCACAGATACGCAGTATTTT

V: TRBV9
D: TRBD1
J: TRBJ2-7
size: few
CDR3: CASSAGTGGYKQYF
DNA: TGTGCCAGCAGCGCCGGGACAGGGGGGTACAAGCAGTACTTC

V: TRBV21-1
D: NA
J: TRBJ2-7
size: few
CDR3: CASNRRGGGWYEQYF
DNA: TGTGCCAGCAACAGGCGTGGAGGGGGTTGGTACGAGCAGTACTTC

V: TRBV6-6
D: NA
J: TRBJ1-1
size: NA
CDR3: CASSYGDGPTEAFF
DNA: TGTGCCAGCAGTTACGGCGACGGGCCCACTGAAGCTTTCTTT

V: TRBV29-1
D: NA
J: TRBJ1-3
size: NA
CDR3: CSAQEQGGGNTIYF
DNA: TGCAGCGCACAGGAACAGGGAGGAGGAAACACCATATATTTT

V: TRBV7-2
D: NA
J: TRBJ2-1
size: NA
CDR3: CASSPAPKGNEQFF
DNA: TGTGCCAGCAGCCCCGCTCCTAAGGGAAATGAGCAGTTCTTC

V: TRBV6-5
D: TRBD1
J: TRBJ2-5
size: NA
CDR3: CASRLRTGGETQYF
DNA: TGTGCCAGCAGACTCCGGACAGGGGGAGAGACCCAGTACTTC

V: TRBV14
D: NA
J: TRBJ1-4
size: NA
CDR3: CASSQDMGTNEKLFF
DNA: TGTGCCAGCAGCCAAGATATGGGGACTAATGAAAAACTATTTTTT

V: TRBV4-3
D: TRBD2
J: TRBJ2-3
size: few
CDR3: CASSQDPPRGGTLTDTQYF
DNA: TGCGCCAGCAGCCAAGATCCCCCGCGCGGGGGAACTCTCACAGACACGCAGTATTTT